Presented here are 15 T cell receptor beta chains from one specimen sequenced in a study of T cells in Graves' hyperthyroidism and ophthalmopathy. RNA transcripts yielded amplified TCR beta CDR3 regions. The HTBI primer set served for first-round RT-PCR of the TCR CDR3. TCRdb recomputed calls from the multiplex PCR reads with MiXCR, one row per CDR3 protein. The sample lists hundreds of thousands of distinct CDR3 sequences, approximately 14% occurring once. Sequences were obtained from blood. The origin of the receptors is a woman aged 18-35 years with Graves' hyperthyroidism.

There are many counts of this clonotype. CDR3 in DNA: TGTGCCAGCCGCGACCTACGTAGCGGGAAAGACTACGAGCAGTACTTC. Translation: CASRDLRSGKDYEQYF. This chain uses TRBV27 with TRBJ2-7; 8 bases map to TRBD2. CDR3 length: 16 residues. Per germline, CDR1 MNHEY and CDR2 SMNVEV (reference sequence). The J segment lost 3 bases and the V segment lost 8 bases, leaving 15 bases of the junction unmatched.

The gene calls are TRBV6-2 or TRBV6-3 and TRBJ1-5, with D perhaps matching TRBD1 (6 bases). Trimming left V 2 bases short and J 1 base short, with 9 bases between. This CDR3 comprises 15 residues. Germline CDR1 reads MNHEY; CDR2 reads SVGEGT. The CDR3 sequence: CASSYGGASNQPQHF. CDR3 in DNA: TGTGCCAGCAGTTACGGGGGCGCGAGCAATCAGCCCCAGCATTTT.

This clonotype was seen only a few times. This sequence joins TRBV3-1 and TRBJ2-5, with 9 nucleotides matching TRBD1. This CDR3 is built from 18 residues. Unmatched junction bases numbered 14, after V lost 4 bases and J lost 2 bases. Germline CDR1 LGHDT, CDR2 YNNKEL (reference sequence). The CDR3 reads CASSPPHRGTGTQETQYF. The CDR3 nucleotides are TGTGCCAGCAGCCCTCCGCACCGGGGGACAGGGACGCAAGAGACCCAGTACTTC.

The J gene is TRBJ1-3, the V gene TRBV12-3 or TRBV12-4; possible D gene TRBD1, 5 bases. The CDR3 spans 16 residues. V lost 3 bases, J lost 4 bases, and 16 bases lay in between. CDR3 amino acids: CASSFWGVRVGNTIYF. As DNA, the CDR3 is TGTGCCAGCAGTTTCTGGGGGGTTCGGGTCGGAAACACCATATATTTT.

The CDR3 loop reads CASSLTGNYNEKLFF. DNA for the CDR3: TGTGCCAGCAGCTTAACGGGGAATTATAATGAAAAACTGTTTTTT. This sequence joins TRBV7-9 and TRBJ1-4; D not resolved. The V and J ends lost 2 bases and 4 bases respectively, with 11 bases between them. Germline values: CDR1 SEHNR, CDR2 FQNEAQ (reference sequence). CDR3 length: 15 residues.

The chain couples TRBV28 to TRBJ2-1; 10 positions agree with TRBD2. Trimming at V came to 3 bases and at J to 6 bases, leaving 23 bases not matched to a gene. The V gene's germline CDR1 is MDHEN and CDR2 SYDVKM. The CDR3 spans 21 residues. The CDR3 loop reads CASSLFLAGAVAGLGANEQFF. The CDR3 coding sequence is TGTGCCAGCAGTTTGTTTCTAGCGGGAGCTGTGGCCGGACTAGGGGCCAATGAGCAGTTCTTC. The full variable domain, its missing parts supplied by reference TRBV28 and TRBJ2-1, is DVKVTQSSRYLVKRTGEKVFLECVQDMDHENMFWYRQDPGLGLRLIYFSYDVKMKEKGDIPEGYSVSREKKERFSLILESASTNQTSMYLCASSLFLAGAVAGLGANEQFFGPGTRLTVL.

This clonotype was observed many times. The chain couples TRBV24-1 to TRBJ2-1, with 7 bases lining up with TRBD1. V lost 4 bases and J lost 13; bases outside the gene matches: 9. This CDR3 is built from 13 residues. Looked up from germline, CDR1 is KGHDR and CDR2 is SFDVKD. The CDR3 bases are TGTGCCACCAGTGAACCCGACAGGGTACGACAGTTCTTC. Translation gives CATSEPDRVRQFF.

The V call is TRBV7-9, the J call TRBJ2-7; weak D call: TRBD2 (6 bases). V was trimmed by 5 bases and J by 3 bases, leaving 17 bases between them. CDR1 is SEHNR, CDR2 FQNEAQ, per germline (reference sequence). CDR3 length: 15 residues. CDR3 bases: TGTGCCAGCAGCCGAACCGACGCGGGATACTACGAGCAGTACTTC. Residues: CASSRTDAGYYEQYF.

In this sample, this clonotype turned up many times. The chain's CDR3 is CASSPAGAHTDTQYF. Written as DNA, the CDR3 is TGTGCCAGCTCACCGGCGGGGGCTCACACAGATACGCAGTATTTT. This chain connects TRBV18 to TRBJ2-3; TRBD2 might be the D (7 bases). Germline V gene data show CDR1 as KGHSH and CDR2 as LQKENI. V lost 3 bases and J lost 2, with 12 bases in between. This CDR3 region has 15 residues.

This clonotype was counted ten times or more. The chain uses TRBV7-2 and TRBJ2-3; D is possibly TRBD2 (5 bases). With 2 bases removed from V and 0 bases from J, the gap between germline ends came to 12 bases. The CDR3 has 16 residues. Germline assignment: CDR1 SGHTA and CDR2 FQGNSA. As DNA, the CDR3 is TGTGCCAGCAGCTTATTGGGAGCCCGTAGCACAGATACGCAGTATTTT. It is translated as CASSLLGARSTDTQYF.

This clonotype has at least ten counts. The chain joins TRBV2 to TRBJ2-1; 9 positions match TRBD1. Losses at the gene ends were 6 bases for V and 9 bases for J; bases not matched to a gene: 12. The V gene's germline CDR1 is SNHLY and CDR2 FYNNEI. The CDR3 covers 15 residues. CDR3: CASRLGLTGGSEQFF. In nucleotides, the CDR3 is TGTGCCAGCAGACTTGGTCTCACAGGGGGCAGTGAGCAGTTCTTC.

This clonotype was seen many times. The V call is TRBV12-3 or TRBV12-4, the J call TRBJ2-7; D tentatively fits TRBD1 or TRBD2 (5 bases each). V was pared by 3 bases and J by 2 bases, with 8 bases between. CDR3 length equals 13 residues. The CDR3, as DNA: TGTGCCAGCAGTTTCAGGGAGCCCTACGAGCAGTACTTC. Residues: CASSFREPYEQYF.

The chain recombines TRBV7-2 with TRBJ2-3; TRBD1 or TRBD2 may be the D gene (6 bases each). Germline values: CDR1 SGHTA, CDR2 FQGNSA. The CDR3 runs to 16 residues. V was shortened by 5 bases and J by 2 bases, with 17 bases between the two germline ends. Written as DNA, the CDR3 is TGTGCCAGCAGCAAAGAGGGGGGTTGGACCACAGATACGCAGTATTTT. Translating it yields CASSKEGGWTTDTQYF.

This clonotype showed up just a few times. V gene TRBV24-1 combines with J gene TRBJ2-7, with unresolved D. V was clipped by 4 bases and J by 2 bases, with 11 bases between them. Germline assignment: CDR1 KGHDR and CDR2 SFDVKD. CDR3 size: 14 residues. CDR3 in DNA: TGTGCCACCAGTGAAGCCTCCATCCCCTACGAGCAGTACTTC. This sequence encodes CATSEASIPYEQYF.

In regard to this clonotype: Being one base from a much bigger clone, this may be a read error. The chain is built from TRBV20-1 and TRBJ2-5; D gene unclear. V was shortened by 3 bases and J by 7 bases, with 9 bases between the two germline ends. The CDR3 is made up of 11 amino acids. Germline V gene sequence: CDR1 DFQATT, CDR2 SNEGSKA (reference sequence). The CDR3 is CSARSRGTQYF. CDR3 DNA: TGCAGTGCTAGGTCTCGAGGGACCCAGTACTTC.